The T cell receptor beta chain under discussion was sequenced for a study of T cell repertoires in cytomegalovirus infection. Study context: Public TCR beta signatures were indicative of both CMV infection and a matching HLA type. Study outcomes and limitations: Using cumulative public TCR beta family frequency, the authors identified those who carried CMV together with the relevant HLA.

TCRdb reprocessed the reads with MiXCR, giving one entry per CDR3 protein. The repertoire holds fewer than 300,000 distinct CDR3 sequences, with more than 20% as singletons. Germline V lookup: CDR1 SSHAT, CDR2 FNYEAQ (reference sequence). The CDR3 sequence is 13 residues long. The ends were cut back, 5 bases at V and 9 bases at J, with 14 bases in the middle. This clonotype was counted only a few times. Its target is unknown. Sequenced: PBMCs. This chain links TRBV7-7 with TRBJ2-1, with D unresolved. The origin of this receptor is a human donor in good health (CMV status not recorded). Some clones in this sample may be carry-over from other donors' samples. CDR3 loop: CASSRGPTIEQFF. The DNA for the CDR3 is TGTGCCAGCAGCCGCGGACCAACTATTGAGCAGTTCTTC.